Reported below is one TCR beta chain. These data originate in a study of T cell responses to AZD1222 COVID-19 vaccine. V dropped 7 bases and J dropped 1 base, with 10 bases sitting between them. CDR1 is ENHRY and CDR2 is SYGVKD in the germline V gene. The CDR3 totals 13 residues. Some clones are missing from TCRdb's copy, which holds only in-frame ones; the method was immunoSEQ multiplex PCR. The sample yields 150,000 to 200,000 clones, 85% to 95% seen once. Source: peripheral blood, taken on day 0 of AZD1222 vaccination. The receptor was derived from an adult in good health. The genes are TRBV10-3 and TRBJ1-1; weak D call: TRBD1 (5 bases). CDR3 sequence reads: CAITGRRNTEAFF. CDR3 sequence (DNA): TGTGCCATCACGGGACGGAGGAACACTGAAGCTTTCTTT.